This TCR beta chain came from a study of T cells expressing NK-cell markers. Study-wide background: All TCR beta repertoires analysed originated from sorted CD3+CD56+NKG2C+, CD3+CD56+NKG2C- and CD3+CD56-NKG2C+ T cells. Most of the eight sequenced donors tested HCMV-seropositive; one tested seronegative.

For each CDR3 protein, TCRdb gives one entry from its re-call of the 5' RACE reads, without DNA. In all, the sample yields hundreds of thousands of distinct CDR3 sequences. This TCR was recovered from a woman between 18 and 75 years old in good health. The material sequenced was blood T cells: a sorted CD56 or NKG2C T cell subset, CD4+ or CD8+ T cells, or bulk PBMC T cells (not recorded which).

The CDR3 is CSAGSPRGANTEAFF. This chain joins TRBV29-1 and TRBJ1-1. Germline values: CDR1 SQVTM, CDR2 ANQGSEA. The CDR3 extends over 15 amino acids.